The rows below give T cell receptor beta chains drawn from one sample of a study of blood T cell repertoires in COVID-19. Profiling relied on immunoSEQ multiplex PCR, and the TCRdb table lists in-frame clones only, not all of them. This table has some 110,000 clones, roughly 90% appearing once. The sample comprised peripheral blood. The receptors were gathered from a man between 40 and 49 years old with acute or convalescent COVID-19. Both conserved end residues are trimmed from each CDR3.

J gene: TRBJ1-2
V gene: TRBV30
CDR3 protein: AWTPKDRVLYGYT

J gene: TRBJ2-3
V gene: TRBV3-1/TRBV3-2
CDR3 protein: ASSLKAGVADTQY

J gene: TRBJ1-2
V gene: TRBV7-9
CDR3 protein: ASSEQVPGTGPAYGYT

J gene: TRBJ1-2
V gene: TRBV13
CDR3 protein: ASSLGQFYGYT

J gene: TRBJ2-5
V gene: TRBV6-6
CDR3 protein: ASSRRITGEETQY

J gene: TRBJ2-1
V gene: TRBV11-3
CDR3 protein: ASSLSSGGYNEQF

J gene: TRBJ2-3
V gene: TRBV4-1
CDR3 protein: ASSLDVGDTDTQY

J gene: TRBJ2-7
V gene: TRBV11-2
CDR3 protein: ASSLGGRFDEQY

J gene: TRBJ2-5
V gene: TRBV5-1
CDR3 protein: APGLAGEVQY

J gene: TRBJ2-1
V gene: TRBV14
CDR3 protein: ASSPEQTSGAEQF

J gene: TRBJ1-2
V gene: TRBV19
CDR3 protein: ASTPTTNYGYT

J gene: TRBJ1-2
V gene: TRBV4-3
CDR3 protein: ASSQVLRENYGYT

J gene: TRBJ1-5
V gene: TRBV5-1
CDR3 protein: ASSLGDRDSNQPQH

J gene: TRBJ1-1
V gene: TRBV30
CDR3 protein: AWDRQGLGTEAF

J gene: TRBJ2-7
V gene: TRBV27
CDR3 protein: ASSLSTSYEQY

J gene: TRBJ1-2
V gene: TRBV4-3
CDR3 protein: ASSQGPGVNGYT

J gene: TRBJ1-2
V gene: TRBV7-8
CDR3 protein: ASSEYRVANYGYT

J gene: TRBJ2-7
V gene: TRBV7-3
CDR3 protein: ASSPSVGTGPYEQY

J gene: TRBJ1-2
V gene: TRBV5-1
CDR3 protein: ASSLDARGYT

J gene: TRBJ2-2
V gene: TRBV6-1
CDR3 protein: ASSEDLNPAGELF

J gene: TRBJ1-2
V gene: TRBV9
CDR3 protein: ASSVGAGNYGYT

J gene: TRBJ2-2
V gene: TRBV5-1
CDR3 protein: ASSFFVQDDTGELF

J gene: TRBJ1-3
V gene: TRBV29-1
CDR3 protein: SVAQGSSGNTIY

J gene: TRBJ2-5
V gene: TRBV11-2
CDR3 protein: ASSLLAGDLQETQY

J gene: TRBJ1-5
V gene: TRBV9
CDR3 protein: ASSVGTGNNQPQH

J gene: TRBJ1-1
V gene: TRBV7-2
CDR3 protein: ASSLRGGTEAF

J gene: TRBJ1-2
V gene: TRBV7-9
CDR3 protein: ASSLGVQGGGYT

J gene: TRBJ1-2
V gene: TRBV6-5
CDR3 protein: ASTRTGGRYGYT

J gene: TRBJ1-6
V gene: TRBV30
CDR3 protein: AWRAEWDSPLH

J gene: TRBJ2-7
V gene: TRBV5-4
CDR3 protein: ASSFDTYEQY

J gene: TRBJ2-5
V gene: TRBV7-9
CDR3 protein: ASSLARGQGEETQY

J gene: TRBJ1-5
V gene: TRBV9
CDR3 protein: ASSVDQVGQPQH

J gene: TRBJ2-3
V gene: TRBV9
CDR3 protein: ASSVGSGGVDTQY

J gene: TRBJ2-5
V gene: TRBV11-2
CDR3 protein: ASSLSGDRGETQY

J gene: TRBJ2-7
V gene: TRBV4-2
CDR3 protein: ASSQEGYSGSSYEQY

J gene: TRBJ1-1
V gene: TRBV3-1/TRBV3-2
CDR3 protein: ASSGTHTLFSEAF

J gene: TRBJ1-2
V gene: TRBV6-5
CDR3 protein: ASRRTNPLGGYT

J gene: TRBJ2-7
V gene: TRBV5-1
CDR3 protein: ASSLSQGSYEQY

J gene: TRBJ1-2
V gene: TRBV3-1/TRBV3-2
CDR3 protein: ASSLGQGAEGYT

J gene: TRBJ1-1
V gene: TRBV18
CDR3 protein: ASSTRGQTDTEAF

J gene: TRBJ1-5
V gene: TRBV6-5
CDR3 protein: ASSYSSVTANQPQH

J gene: TRBJ2-7
V gene: TRBV11-3
CDR3 protein: ASSPGSESEQY

J gene: TRBJ2-5
V gene: TRBV5-6
CDR3 protein: ASSLVYGQQETQY

J gene: TRBJ2-7
V gene: TRBV28
CDR3 protein: ASSSGLAPYEQY

J gene: TRBJ1-1
V gene: TRBV7-9
CDR3 protein: ASSRRDRGNTEAF

J gene: TRBJ1-2
V gene: TRBV4-2
CDR3 protein: ASSSLRGDYGYT

J gene: TRBJ1-2
V gene: TRBV30
CDR3 protein: ALAGQGFRYGYT

J gene: TRBJ2-1
V gene: TRBV4-1
CDR3 protein: ASSQEENSPNEQF

J gene: TRBJ2-5
V gene: TRBV5-3
CDR3 protein: ARSLESGGTHQETQY

J gene: TRBJ1-1
V gene: TRBV30
CDR3 protein: AWSLTTVAF

J gene: TRBJ1-2
V gene: TRBV6-1
CDR3 protein: ASSEWDSTANYGYT

J gene: TRBJ2-7
V gene: TRBV5-1
CDR3 protein: ASSSGAYEQY